These T cell receptor beta chains were read from a single sample in a study of Graves' ophthalmopathy and Graves' hyperthyroidism. From the multiplex PCR reads, TCRdb called clonotypes with MiXCR, one entry per CDR3 protein. The sample consists of 620,000 or so distinct CDR3 sequences, about 24% of them appearing once. Material: peripheral blood. The receptor set was obtained from a woman under 30 with stable Graves' hyperthyroidism. Some clones in this sample may be carry-over from other donors' samples. Both conserved end residues are part of each CDR3. A D gene is named only where the DNA matches it firmly. Not all rows give a size; the values are once, few, many and, for expanded clones, a class.

V	size	J	D	DNA	CDR3
TRBV29-1	-	TRBJ1-3	-	TGCAGCGTCCTCGAGCGAGACACCATATATTTT	CSVLERDTIYF
TRBV5-1	many	TRBJ2-7	-	TGCGCCAGCAGCAGGGCTTCCAGGGGATCCTACGAGCAGTACTTC	CASSRASRGSYEQYF
TRBV27	-	TRBJ1-5	TRBD1	TGTGCCAGCAGAGGGACAGTAGGTCAGCCCCAGCATTTT	CASRGTVGQPQHF
TRBV11-1	many	TRBJ1-5	TRBD1	TGTGCCAGCAGCCCAAGCGGGACAGGGTTCAATCAGCCCCAGCATTTT	CASSPSGTGFNQPQHF
TRBV2	many	TRBJ1-1	-	TGTGCCAGCAGCGGGGTCGGTGAGGGAGCTTTCTTT	CASSGVGEGAFF
TRBV10-3	many	TRBJ1-5	-	TGTGCCATCAGCTCCGCTCCTATGGGCAATCAGCCCCAGCATTTT	CAISSAPMGNQPQHF
TRBV6-1	many	TRBJ2-5	-	TGTGCCAGCACCGACCCCGGGGGCGAGACCCAGTACTTC	CASTDPGGETQYF
TRBV12-3/TRBV12-4	-	TRBJ2-7	-	TGTGCCAGCAGTGAGAACGACCCCTCCTACGAGCAGTACTTC	CASSENDPSYEQYF
TRBV28	-	TRBJ1-2	-	TGTGCCAGCAGTTTGCAGGGACCTTATGGCTACATCTTC	CASSLQGPYGYIF
TRBV20-1	-	TRBJ1-2	-	TGCAGTGCTAGAAGTGGGGACCTCTACTATGGTTACACCTTC	CSARSGDLYYGYTF
TRBV5-1	many	TRBJ1-1	TRBD1	TGCGCCAGCAGCCAAGGACAGGGGCGCACTGAAGCTTTCTTT	CASSQGQGRTEAFF
TRBV10-3	-	TRBJ2-2	TRBD1	TGTGCCACCCGGGGCGACAGGGGATTTACCGGGGAGCTGTTTTTT	CATRGDRGFTGELFF
TRBV6-2/TRBV6-3	many	TRBJ1-5	TRBD1	TGTGCCAGCACCAAGACAGGGAATCAGCCCCAGCATTTT	CASTKTGNQPQHF
TRBV5-1	few	TRBJ1-1	-	TGCGCCAGTACAGGGTTCAAGAACACTGAAGCTTTCTTT	CASTGFKNTEAFF
TRBV2	-	TRBJ2-7	TRBD2	TGTGCCAGCAGTGGGACTAGCGGGAACGAGCAGTACTTC	CASSGTSGNEQYF
TRBV16	-	TRBJ1-1	-	TGTGCCAGCAGCCAATCGACGACTGAAGCTTTCTTT	CASSQSTTEAFF
TRBV11-2	few	TRBJ2-7	-	TGTGCCAGCAGCTCCCGAACTCAAAGCTCCTACGAGCAGTACTTC	CASSSRTQSSYEQYF
TRBV12-3/TRBV12-4	many	TRBJ1-1	TRBD1	TGTGCCAGCAGATCGGGACAGGTGAACACTGAAGCTTTCTTT	CASRSGQVNTEAFF
TRBV28	-	TRBJ2-7	TRBD2	TGTGCCAGCAGACCTAGACTAGCGGGGGACTACGAGCAGTACTTC	CASRPRLAGDYEQYF
TRBV19	many	TRBJ2-5	TRBD2	TGTGCCAGTAGTGTCTCCGGGACTAGAGAGACCCAGTACTTC	CASSVSGTRETQYF
TRBV6-5	few	TRBJ1-1	-	TGTGCCAGCAGTTATAGGGCCACTGAAGCTTTCTTT	CASSYRATEAFF
TRBV12-3/TRBV12-4	many	TRBJ2-2	-	TGTGCCAGCAGCTTAGCGAACACCGGGGAGCTGTTTTTT	CASSLANTGELFF
TRBV12-3/TRBV12-4	many	TRBJ1-4	-	TGTGCCAGCAGTTCCGGTGCAACTAATGAAAAACTGTTTTTT	CASSSGATNEKLFF
TRBV7-8	few	TRBJ2-1	-	TGTGCCAGCAGCTTGTCGAGACTAGTGGTCTACAATGAGCAGTTCTTC	CASSLSRLVVYNEQFF
TRBV29-1	many	TRBJ2-6	-	TGCAGCGTTCATCAGGGAGCCGGGGCCAACGTCCTGACTTTC	CSVHQGAGANVLTF
TRBV20-1	few	TRBJ2-5	-	TGCAGTGCTAGAGATAGGGGGGGCCCTGGCGGGACCCAGTACTTC	CSARDRGGPGGTQYF
TRBV5-1	few	TRBJ2-5	TRBD1	TGCGCCAGCTTGGACAGGGAAGAGACCCAGTACTTC	CASLDREETQYF
TRBV7-2	-	TRBJ2-1	TRBD2	TGTGCCAGCAGCCCGGACCCCGGGACTAGCGTACTGAGCTCCTACAATGAGCAGTTCTTC	CASSPDPGTSVLSSYNEQFF